The 5 T cell receptor beta chains below come from one sample, sequenced in a study of STAT5B mutations in CD4+ large granular lymphocyte leukemia. The repertoire was sequenced with immunoSEQ multiplex PCR; TCRdb's copy has only in-frame clones and lacks some. The repertoire holds tens of thousands of clones, with roughly 72% as singletons. The sequenced material came from CD4+ T cells from blood buffy coats. Every receptor here comes from a human donor in good health.

This clone is categorized as medium-sized. This rearrangement joins TRBV19 to TRBJ1-1; perhaps TRBD1 as D (5 bases). Germline V gives CDR1 LNHDA, CDR2 SQIVND (reference sequence). V was clipped by 3 bases and J by 0 bases, with 17 bases between them. The CDR3 extends over 17 amino acids. The CDR3 reads CASSILGSGLLNTEAFF. CDR3 coding DNA: TGTGCCAGTAGTATCCTCGGGTCAGGGCTATTGAACACTGAAGCTTTCTTT.

The chain recombines TRBV18 with TRBJ2-7; D gene unclear. The CDR3 contains 15 residues. Deletions cut 2 bases from V and 0 bases from J, with 11 bases between. Germline V gives CDR1 KGHSH, CDR2 LQKENI. The CDR3 coding sequence is TGTGCCAGCTCACCAATAACCTATAGCTCCTACGAGCAGTACGTC. Its protein product is CASSPITYSSYEQYV.

The V call is TRBV7-8, the J call TRBJ2-7; 9 bases agree with TRBD1. CDR3 length: 14 residues. Germline V CDR1 and CDR2: SGHVS, FQNEAQ. Trimming at V came to 5 bases and at J to 6 bases, leaving 8 bases not matched to a gene. The CDR3 sequence: CASSLRDREAEQYF. The CDR3 nucleotides are TGTGCCAGCAGCCTCCGGGACAGGGAGGCCGAGCAGTACTTC.

The V call is TRBV6-1, the J call TRBJ1-5; TRBD1 might be the D (5 bases). The CDR3 totals 14 residues. From germline, CDR1 is MNHNS and CDR2 SASEGT. The ends were cut back, 6 bases at V and 7 bases at J, with 16 bases in the middle. The CDR3 DNA reads as TGTGCCAGCAGGGGACGGGATACTCTCCAGCCCCAGCATTTT. Its translation: CASRGRDTLQPQHF.

This clone came up a few times. The chain couples TRBV30 to TRBJ1-1; D is possibly TRBD1 (5 bases). The CDR3 contains 14 residues. Germline values: CDR1 GTSNPN, CDR2 SVGIG (reference sequence). Trimming took off 3 bases at V and 0 bases at J, with 11 bases between the two ends. CDR3 residues: CAWRPGPLNTEAFF. The CDR3, as DNA: TGTGCCTGGAGGCCGGGACCGCTGAACACTGAAGCTTTCTTT.